Sequencing of this T cell receptor beta chain was carried out in a study of a mutant IDH1 vaccine in newly diagnosed glioma. The overall study: Once 4-6 weeks had passed after radiotherapy alone, vaccination started, or it started with temozolomide cycles. There were approximately 60% males and approximately 38% females among treated patients, whose mean age was about 40 years. Radiotherapy, temozolomide, or both had been given previously, and both were given to most.

Concerning this clone itself: The target antigen is unknown.

Using immunoSEQ multiplex PCR, the repertoire was profiled, and TCRdb retains in-frame clones only, with some absent. The profile shows 31,000 or so clones, 84% of them singletons. V was clipped by 3 bases and J by 3 bases, with 20 bases between them. Per germline, CDR1 MNHEY and CDR2 SMNVEV (reference sequence). This CDR3 spans 17 amino acids. As for time point: week 47, end of study. With topical imiquimod, each dose of the vaccine consisted of 300 ug of mutant IDH1 20-mer peptide. The sequence derives from a man aged 25-40 years with glioma. Specimen: PBMCs, collected from a glioma patient whose treatment included an IDH1 peptide vaccine. The gene calls are TRBV27 and TRBJ2-5, with D possibly called TRBD1 or TRBD2 (5 bases each). The CDR3 reads CASSFRGLPGPKETQYF. The CDR3 DNA is TGTGCCAGCAGTTTTCGCGGGCTTCCGGGACCTAAAGAGACCCAGTACTTC.